This T cell receptor beta chain was retrieved from a study of T cell responses to AZD1222 COVID-19 vaccine. Study findings and constraints: Baseline serostatus was positive in only a handful of AZD1222 recipients.

Comment on this clone: Its specificity is not known.

Measured with immunoSEQ multiplex PCR; TCRdb has only the in-frame clones, and not every one. The profile shows some 150,000 clones, around 90% of them singletons. There are 15 residues in the CDR3. The germline gives CDR1 WSHSY, CDR2 SAAADI. V lost 5 bases, J lost 5 bases, and 7 bases stayed unmatched. The specimen comprised peripheral blood, sampled 28 days after the second AZD1222 dose. This chain uses TRBV10-2 with TRBJ2-5; 11 nucleotides match TRBD2. This clonotype was sampled from an adult who received the AZD1222 COVID-19 vaccine. The DNA for the CDR3 is TGCGCCAGCAGTCTCACTAGCGGGAGACGGGAGACCCAGTACTTC. Translated: CASSLTSGRRETQYF.